Each of the 23 T cell receptor beta chains below was sequenced from the same sample in a study of radiotherapy plus CTLA-4 blockade in lung cancer. Method: immunoSEQ multiplex PCR; TCRdb's copy keeps in-frame clones and lacks some. The sample carries roughly 45,000 clones, roughly 60% recorded once. The sample here was peripheral blood, taken from a patient treated with radiotherapy plus ipilimumab. These receptors all stem from a human donor with non-small cell lung cancer who had a partial response to radiotherapy plus ipilimumab.

The chain uses TRBV11-2 and TRBJ1-1; 8 bases map to TRBD1. The CDR3 is made up of 14 amino acids. CDR1 and CDR2 (germline): SGHAT, FQNNGV. Unmatched junction bases numbered 6, after V lost 5 bases and J lost 4 bases. The chain's CDR3 is CASSLQGVSTEAFF. Written as DNA, the CDR3 is TGTGCCAGCAGCCTACAGGGGGTCAGCACTGAAGCTTTCTTT.

This chain links TRBV5-1 with TRBJ2-5; TRBD2 agrees at 7 bases. The CDR3 has 14 residues. V was pared by 6 bases and J by 3 bases, with 8 bases of the junction left unmatched. Germline V gene lookup returns CDR1 SGHRS and CDR2 YFSETQ. The CDR3 nucleotides are TGCGCCAGCACCCGGGGGGTGGGGGAAGAGACCCAGTACTTC. Its protein product is CASTRGVGEETQYF.

V gene TRBV19 combines with J gene TRBJ2-3, with 11 nucleotides matching TRBD2. From germline, CDR1 is LNHDA and CDR2 SQIVND (reference sequence). With V trimmed by 5 bases and J by 3 bases, 4 bases remained unmatched. This CDR3 region has 15 residues. The CDR3 loop reads CASSLRLAGTDTQYF. CDR3 DNA sequence: TGTGCCAGTAGTCTTCGACTAGCGGGGACAGATACGCAGTATTTT.

J is TRBJ1-1 and V is TRBV9; possible D gene TRBD1, 6 bases. The V and J ends lost 4 bases and 3 bases respectively, with 13 bases between them. CDR1 is SGDLS and CDR2 is YYNGEE in the germline V gene. The CDR3 runs to 14 residues. CDR3 sequence: CASSLGGADTEAFF. In DNA form, the CDR3 reads TGTGCCAGCAGCCTTGGGGGCGCGGACACTGAAGCTTTCTTT.

This clone was recorded only once. The chain is built from TRBV19 and TRBJ2-5; 8 bases are a match to TRBD1. Unmatched junction bases numbered 10, after V lost 5 bases and J lost 5 bases. Germline V gives CDR1 LNHDA, CDR2 SQIVND (reference sequence). The CDR3 extends over 15 amino acids. DNA for the CDR3: TGTGCCAGTAGTCCCGGGACAGGTGGTTGGGAGACCCAGTACTTC. This gives the protein CASSPGTGGWETQYF.

This clone has just one count. The chain employs TRBV6-5 and TRBJ2-7; a weak D match, TRBD1 (5 bases). The germline V gene has CDR1 MNHEY and CDR2 SVGAGI. Trimming cost V 2 bases and J 0 bases, with 5 bases left between them. The CDR3 is 13 amino acids. CDR3 region: CASSYRGSYEQYF. CDR3 coding DNA: TGTGCCAGCAGTTACAGGGGCTCCTACGAGCAGTACTTC.

The chain uses TRBV6-6 and TRBJ2-1, with 8 bases identical to TRBD2. V dropped 6 bases and J dropped 6; count of bases not matched to a gene: 7. The germline V gene has CDR1 MNHNY and CDR2 SVGAGI (reference sequence). This CDR3 contains 14 residues. In DNA, the CDR3 is TGTGCCAGCAGGCTTTCCGGGACTAGCAATGAGCAGTTCTTC. Translation gives CASRLSGTSNEQFF.

This clone was observed a few times. V and J are TRBV6-5 and TRBJ1-2; D remains unclear. Germline lookup yields CDR1 MNHEY and CDR2 SVGAGI. The V gene lost 6 bases and the J gene lost 2 bases, with 7 bases spanning the gap. The CDR3 has 12 amino acids. The CDR3 loop reads CASSEPNYGYTF. The CDR3 DNA follows: TGTGCCAGCAGCGAGCCCAACTATGGCTACACCTTC.

Written as DNA, the CDR3 is TGTGCCAGCAGCTTGGACAGAACTAACTATGGCTACACCTTC. Its protein is CASSLDRTNYGYTF. This rearrangement joins TRBV5-8 to TRBJ1-2; D gene unclear. This CDR3 is built from 14 residues. V lost 0 bases and J lost 0, with 6 bases in between. CDR1 is SGHTS and CDR2 is YDEGEE in the germline V gene.

The chain has TRBV5-8 and TRBJ1-1, with TRBD1 matching over 7 bases. V shed 3 bases and J 0 bases; nucleotides not matched to a gene: 11. The length of the CDR3 is 17 residues. The germline gives CDR1 SGHTS, CDR2 YDEGEE. As DNA, the CDR3 is TGTGCCAGCAGCTATGCCGGGACAGCCCTTCTGAACACTGAAGCTTTCTTT. Translation gives CASSYAGTALLNTEAFF.

The chain uses TRBV20-1 and TRBJ2-1; D not certain. Germline V lookup: CDR1 DFQATT, CDR2 SNEGSKA (reference sequence). V shed 5 bases and J shed 2 bases, with 4 bases lying between them. The CDR3 runs to 11 residues. CDR3: CSAETYNEQFF. CDR3 DNA: TGCAGTGCTGAGACCTACAATGAGCAGTTCTTC.

In its sample, this clone was seen a few times. The rearrangement joins TRBV2 to TRBJ1-1; 8 nucleotides match TRBD1. CDR1 SNHLY and CDR2 FYNNEI come from the germline V gene. The CDR3 spans 13 residues. Trimming took 8 bases from V and 7 from J; bases not matched to a gene: 9. This CDR3 is CASHTQGVGEAFF. CDR3 DNA sequence: TGTGCCAGCCACACACAGGGGGTCGGTGAAGCTTTCTTT.

This chain uses TRBV2 with TRBJ2-1; a weak D match, TRBD2 (6 bases). V was cut by 4 bases and J by 6 bases, with 13 bases left in between. The CDR3 contains 14 residues. Germline CDR1 reads SNHLY; CDR2 reads FYNNEI. The CDR3 sequence: CASSVVRTTNEQFF. As DNA, the CDR3 is TGTGCCAGCAGTGTTGTAAGGACTACCAATGAGCAGTTCTTC.

The chain recombines TRBV19 with TRBJ2-1; tentatively, D is TRBD1 (5 bases). The CDR3 has 15 residues. Germline V lookup: CDR1 LNHDA, CDR2 SQIVND (reference sequence). V was trimmed by 3 bases and J by 7 bases, leaving 16 bases between them. The CDR3: CASSIVQGIGNEQFF. The CDR3 DNA reads as TGTGCCAGTAGTATTGTTCAGGGTATAGGTAATGAGCAGTTCTTC.

The chain has TRBV7-2 and TRBJ1-1; the D is unclear. Germline CDR1 is SGHTA and CDR2 is FQGNSA. V lost 5 bases and J lost 2, with 9 bases in between. The CDR3 spans 13 residues. CDR3 in amino acids: CASSQQPNTEAFF. For the CDR3, the DNA is TGTGCCAGCAGCCAACAGCCTAACACTGAAGCTTTCTTT. Supplemented by reference TRBV7-2 and TRBJ1-1, the full variable domain reads GAGVSQSPSNKVTEKGKDVELRCDPISGHTALYWYRQSLGQGLEFLIYFQGNSAPDKSGLPSDRFSAERTGGSVSTLTIQRTQQEDSAVYLCASSQQPNTEAFFGQGTRLTVV.

This clone was detected a few times. The chain couples TRBV30 to TRBJ1-1; tentative D call: TRBD1 (5 bases). The CDR3 runs to 10 residues. Deletions cut 7 bases from V and 10 bases from J, with 13 bases between. CDR1 is GTSNPN and CDR2 is SVGIG in the germline V gene (reference sequence). The CDR3 DNA reads TGTGCCTCGGGGGGAAAGGGAGCTTTCTTT. Translation gives CASGGKGAFF.

V gene TRBV6-5 combines with J gene TRBJ2-7; TRBD1 matches 7 bases. With V trimmed by 0 bases and J by 12 bases, 8 bases remained unmatched. Germline V gene data show CDR1 as MNHEY and CDR2 as SVGAGI. This CDR3 contains 13 residues. In DNA form, the CDR3 reads TGTGCCAGCAGTTACTCCCCGAGACAGGGCTTGTACTTC. The encoded protein is CASSYSPRQGLYF.

This clone appeared a few times. The chain uses TRBV5-4 and TRBJ2-1; the D gene is possibly TRBD2 (7 bases). Germline V gives CDR1 SGHNT, CDR2 YYREEE (reference sequence). V lost 6 bases to trimming and J lost 3 bases, with 16 bases between them. The CDR3 covers 15 residues. CDR3 residues: CASTPGAGDYNEQFF. The CDR3 bases are TGTGCCAGCACCCCGGGGGCGGGAGACTACAATGAGCAGTTCTTC.

A word on this clone: At one boundary the junction diverges from the germline segment, which might be a read error. The chain is built from TRBV6-5 and TRBJ1-1, with 9 bases that match TRBD1. Germline-derived CDR1 and CDR2 are MNHEY and SVGAGI. CDR3 length: 15 amino acids. The CDR3, as DNA: TGTGCCAGCAGTGACTCTTACAGGGGGCTAGCTGAAGCTTTCTTT. Its protein product is CASSDSYRGLAEAFF.

The chain recombines TRBV7-2 with TRBJ1-1; TRBD1 might be the D (5 bases). Trimming removed 2 bases from V and 6 bases from J, with 19 bases in between. The germline V gene encodes CDR1 SGHTA and CDR2 FQGNSA. This CDR3 is 16 amino acids long. The CDR3 DNA sequence: TGTGCCAGCAGCTTATATCACCGGCAGGGTTCGGCTGAAGCTTTCTTT. Its translation: CASSLYHRQGSAEAFF.

In the case of this clone: A far larger clone is off by one base, so a read error is likely. CDR3 loop: CASSLGDRPAGELFF. The DNA of the CDR3 is TGTGCCAGCAGCTTAGGGGACAGACCAGCCGGGGAGCTGTTTTTT. This chain joins TRBV7-9 and TRBJ2-2; TRBD1 agrees at 7 bases. The J segment lost 6 bases and the V segment lost 1 base, leaving 5 bases of the junction unmatched. The CDR3 is made up of 15 amino acids. Germline loops: CDR1 SEHNR, CDR2 FQNEAQ (reference sequence). Variable domain in full (rest from reference TRBV7-9 and TRBJ2-2): DTGVSQNPRHKITKRGQNVTFRCDPISEHNRLYWYRQTLGQGPEFLTYFQNEAQLEKSRLLSDRFSAERPKGSFSTLEIQRTEQGDSAMYLCASSLGDRPAGELFFGEGSRLTVL.

The chain uses TRBV11-2 and TRBJ2-1; D uncertain. Trimming cost V 1 base and J 4 bases, with 11 bases left between them. Germline CDR1 is SGHAT and CDR2 is FQNNGV. The CDR3 has 15 residues. The CDR3: CASSLGRSLYNEQFF. CDR3 DNA: TGTGCCAGCAGCTTAGGACGGAGTCTATACAATGAGCAGTTCTTC.

The J gene is TRBJ2-1, the V gene TRBV29-1; 13 nucleotides align to TRBD2. The CDR3 loop spans 17 amino acids. The trim removed 1 base at V and 7 bases at J, leaving 10 bases unmatched. Germline CDR1 reads SQVTM; CDR2 reads ANQGSEA. CDR3 sequence (DNA): TGCAGCGTTGAAGCGGGGACTAGCGGGGACTCTTATAATGAGCAGTTCTTC. Its translation is CSVEAGTSGDSYNEQFF.